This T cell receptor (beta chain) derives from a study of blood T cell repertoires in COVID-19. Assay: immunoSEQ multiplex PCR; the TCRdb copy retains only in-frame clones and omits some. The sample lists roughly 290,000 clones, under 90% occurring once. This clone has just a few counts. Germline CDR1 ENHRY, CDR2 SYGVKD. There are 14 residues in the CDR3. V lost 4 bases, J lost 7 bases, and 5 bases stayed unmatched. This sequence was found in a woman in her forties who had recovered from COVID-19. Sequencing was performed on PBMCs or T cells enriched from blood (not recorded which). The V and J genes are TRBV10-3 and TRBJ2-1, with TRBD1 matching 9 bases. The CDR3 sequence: CAISGTGVENEQFF. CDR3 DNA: TGTGCCATCAGTGGGACAGGGGTGGAGAATGAGCAGTTCTTC.